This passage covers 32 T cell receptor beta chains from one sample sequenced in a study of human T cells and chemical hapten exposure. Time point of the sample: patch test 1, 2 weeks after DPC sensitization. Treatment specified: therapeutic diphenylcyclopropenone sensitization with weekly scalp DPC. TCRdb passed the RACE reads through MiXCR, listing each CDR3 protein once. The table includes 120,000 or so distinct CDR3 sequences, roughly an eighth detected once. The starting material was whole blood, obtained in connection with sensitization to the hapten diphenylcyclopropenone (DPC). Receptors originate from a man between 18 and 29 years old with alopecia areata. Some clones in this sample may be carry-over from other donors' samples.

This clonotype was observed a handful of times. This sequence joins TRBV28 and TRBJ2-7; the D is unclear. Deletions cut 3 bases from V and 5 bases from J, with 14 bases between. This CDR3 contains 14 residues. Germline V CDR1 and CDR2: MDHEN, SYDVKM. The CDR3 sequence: CASSFPRGPHEQYF. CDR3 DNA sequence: TGTGCCAGCAGTTTCCCACGCGGACCCCACGAGCAGTACTTC.

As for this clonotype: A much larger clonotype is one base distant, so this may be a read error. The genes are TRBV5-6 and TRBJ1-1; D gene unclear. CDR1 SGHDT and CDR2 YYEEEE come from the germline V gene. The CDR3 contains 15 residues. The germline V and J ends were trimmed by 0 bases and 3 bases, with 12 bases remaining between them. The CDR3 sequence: CASSLDWSRDTEAFF. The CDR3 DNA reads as TGTGCCAGCAGCTTGGACTGGTCGAGGGACACTGAAGCTTTCTTT.

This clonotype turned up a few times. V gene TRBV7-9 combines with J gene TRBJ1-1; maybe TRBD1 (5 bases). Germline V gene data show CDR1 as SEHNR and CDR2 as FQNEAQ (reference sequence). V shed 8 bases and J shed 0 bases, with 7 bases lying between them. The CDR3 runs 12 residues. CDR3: CASRGLNTEAFF. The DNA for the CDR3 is TGTGCCAGCCGGGGCTTGAACACTGAAGCTTTCTTT.

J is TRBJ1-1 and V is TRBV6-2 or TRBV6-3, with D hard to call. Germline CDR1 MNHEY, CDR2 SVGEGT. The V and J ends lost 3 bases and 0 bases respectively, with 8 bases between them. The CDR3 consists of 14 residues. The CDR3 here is CASSYGLVNTEAFF. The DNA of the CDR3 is TGTGCCAGCAGTTATGGGCTCGTGAACACTGAAGCTTTCTTT.

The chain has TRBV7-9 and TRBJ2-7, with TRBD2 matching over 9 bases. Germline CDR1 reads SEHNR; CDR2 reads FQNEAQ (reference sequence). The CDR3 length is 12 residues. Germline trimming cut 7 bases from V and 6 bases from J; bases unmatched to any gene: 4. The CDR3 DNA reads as TGTGCCAGCACCCAACTAGCGGGCGAGCAGTACTTC. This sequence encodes CASTQLAGEQYF.

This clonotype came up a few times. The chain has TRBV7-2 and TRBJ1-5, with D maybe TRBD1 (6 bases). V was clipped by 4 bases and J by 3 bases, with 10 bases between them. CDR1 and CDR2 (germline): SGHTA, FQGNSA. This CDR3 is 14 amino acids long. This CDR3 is CASSSDSSNQPQHF. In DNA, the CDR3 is TGTGCCAGCAGCTCGGACAGCTCCAATCAGCCCCAGCATTTT.

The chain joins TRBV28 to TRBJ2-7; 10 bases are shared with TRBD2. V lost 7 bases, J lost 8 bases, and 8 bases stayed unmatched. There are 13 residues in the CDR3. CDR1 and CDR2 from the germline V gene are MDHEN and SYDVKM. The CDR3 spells CASTVAGGQKQYF. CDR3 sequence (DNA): TGTGCCAGCACGGTAGCGGGGGGTCAGAAGCAGTACTTC. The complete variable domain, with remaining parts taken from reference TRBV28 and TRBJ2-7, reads DVKVTQSSRYLVKRTGEKVFLECVQDMDHENMFWYRQDPGLGLRLIYFSYDVKMKEKGDIPEGYSVSREKKERFSLILESASTNQTSMYLCASTVAGGQKQYFGPGTRLTVT.

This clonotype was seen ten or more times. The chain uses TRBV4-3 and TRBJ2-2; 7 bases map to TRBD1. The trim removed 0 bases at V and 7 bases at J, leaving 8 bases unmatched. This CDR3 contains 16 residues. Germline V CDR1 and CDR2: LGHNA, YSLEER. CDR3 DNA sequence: TGCGCCAGCAGCCAAGATTACAGGGGATTGGTCGGGGAGCTGTTTTTT. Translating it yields CASSQDYRGLVGELFF.

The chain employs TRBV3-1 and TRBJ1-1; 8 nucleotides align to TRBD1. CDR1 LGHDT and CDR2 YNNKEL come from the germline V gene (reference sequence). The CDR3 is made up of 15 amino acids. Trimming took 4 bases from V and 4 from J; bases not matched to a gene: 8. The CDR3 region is CASSRQDREGTEAFF. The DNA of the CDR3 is TGTGCCAGCAGCCGACAGGACAGGGAAGGCACTGAAGCTTTCTTT. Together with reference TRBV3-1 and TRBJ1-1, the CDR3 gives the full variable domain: DTAVSQTPKYLVTQMGNDKSIKCEQNLGHDTMYWYKQDSKKFLKIMFSYNNKELIINETVPNRFSPKSPDKAHLNLHINSLELGDSAVYFCASSRQDREGTEAFFGQGTRLTVV.

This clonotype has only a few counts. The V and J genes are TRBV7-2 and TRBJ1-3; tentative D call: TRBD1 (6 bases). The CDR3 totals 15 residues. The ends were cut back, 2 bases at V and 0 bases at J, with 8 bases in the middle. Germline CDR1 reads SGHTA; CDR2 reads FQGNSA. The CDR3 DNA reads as TGTGCCAGCAGCTTACAGGGGCTCTCTGGAAACACCATATATTTT. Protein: CASSLQGLSGNTIYF.

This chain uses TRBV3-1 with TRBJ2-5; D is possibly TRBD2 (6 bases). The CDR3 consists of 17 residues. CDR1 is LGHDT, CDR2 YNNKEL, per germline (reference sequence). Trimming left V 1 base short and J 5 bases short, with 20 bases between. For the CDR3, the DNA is TGTGCCAGCAGCCAAGGCGATTGGCCTAGCGTAGGCGAGACCCAGTACTTC. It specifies CASSQGDWPSVGETQYF.

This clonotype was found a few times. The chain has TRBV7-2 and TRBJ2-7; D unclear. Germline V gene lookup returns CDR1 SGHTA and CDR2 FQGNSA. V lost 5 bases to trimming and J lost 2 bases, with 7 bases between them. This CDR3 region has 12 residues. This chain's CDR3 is CASSQPAYEQYF. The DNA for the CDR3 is TGTGCCAGCAGCCAACCGGCCTACGAGCAGTACTTC.

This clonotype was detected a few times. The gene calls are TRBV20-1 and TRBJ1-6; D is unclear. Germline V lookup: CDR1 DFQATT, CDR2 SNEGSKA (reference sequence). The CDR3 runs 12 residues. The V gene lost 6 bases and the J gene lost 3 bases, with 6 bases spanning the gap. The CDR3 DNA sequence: TGCAGTGCAACAGACTATAATTCACCCCTCCACTTT. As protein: CSATDYNSPLHF.

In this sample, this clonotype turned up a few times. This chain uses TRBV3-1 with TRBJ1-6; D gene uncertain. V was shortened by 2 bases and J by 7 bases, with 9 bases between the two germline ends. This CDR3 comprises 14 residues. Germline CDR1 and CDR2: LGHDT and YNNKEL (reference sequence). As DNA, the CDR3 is TGTGCCAGCAGCCAATCGGGGATCAATTCACCCCTCCACTTT. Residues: CASSQSGINSPLHF.

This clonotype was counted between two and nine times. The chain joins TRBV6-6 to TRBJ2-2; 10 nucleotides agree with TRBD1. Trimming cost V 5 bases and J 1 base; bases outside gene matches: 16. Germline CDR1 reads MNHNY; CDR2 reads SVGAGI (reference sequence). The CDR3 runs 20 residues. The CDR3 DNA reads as TGTGCCAGCAGTACACTACCGGGACAGGGGCTGGGTTTGAACACCGGGGAGCTGTTTTTT. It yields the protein CASSTLPGQGLGLNTGELFF.

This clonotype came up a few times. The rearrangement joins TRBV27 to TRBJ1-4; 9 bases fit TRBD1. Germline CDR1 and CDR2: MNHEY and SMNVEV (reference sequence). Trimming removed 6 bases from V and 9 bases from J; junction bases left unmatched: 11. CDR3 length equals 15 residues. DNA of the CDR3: TGTGCCAGCAGGATATCCGGGACAGGGTTTAAAAAACTGTTTTTT. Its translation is CASRISGTGFKKLFF.

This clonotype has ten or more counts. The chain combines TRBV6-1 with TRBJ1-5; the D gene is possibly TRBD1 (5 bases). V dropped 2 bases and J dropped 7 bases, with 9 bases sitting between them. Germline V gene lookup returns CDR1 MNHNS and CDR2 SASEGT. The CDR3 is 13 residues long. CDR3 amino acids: CASSEHWGQPQHF. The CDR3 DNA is TGTGCCAGCAGTGAACATTGGGGGCAGCCCCAGCATTTT.

The CDR3 coding sequence is TGTGCCAGCATCTCACAGGAAGGGTTCTACGAGCAGTACTTC. This codes for CASISQEGFYEQYF. The genes are TRBV25-1 and TRBJ2-7, with a tentative D call TRBD1 (5 bases). The CDR3 consists of 14 residues. The germline gives CDR1 MGHDK, CDR2 SYGVNS. V dropped 7 bases and J dropped 3 bases, with 16 bases sitting between them.

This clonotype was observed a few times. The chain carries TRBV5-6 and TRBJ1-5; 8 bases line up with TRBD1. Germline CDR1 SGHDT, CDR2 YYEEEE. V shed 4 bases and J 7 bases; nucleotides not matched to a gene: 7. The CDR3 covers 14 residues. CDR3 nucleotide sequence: TGTGCCAGCAGCGCCAGGGGGCTCGGGCAGCCCCAGCATTTT. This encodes CASSARGLGQPQHF.

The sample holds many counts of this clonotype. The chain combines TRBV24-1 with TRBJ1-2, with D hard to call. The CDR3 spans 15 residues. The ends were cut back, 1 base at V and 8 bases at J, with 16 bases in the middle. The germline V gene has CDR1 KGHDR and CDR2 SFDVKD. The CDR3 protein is CATSDFPRPRGGYTF. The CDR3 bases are TGTGCCACCAGTGATTTTCCCAGGCCCCGCGGGGGCTACACCTTC.

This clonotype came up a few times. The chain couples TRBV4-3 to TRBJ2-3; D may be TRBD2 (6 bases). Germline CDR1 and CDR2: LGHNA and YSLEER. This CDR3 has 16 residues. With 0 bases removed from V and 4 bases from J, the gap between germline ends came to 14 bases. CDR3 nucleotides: TGCGCCAGCAGCCAAGAGCTAGCGTTGGAGGCAGATACGCAGTATTTT. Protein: CASSQELALEADTQYF.

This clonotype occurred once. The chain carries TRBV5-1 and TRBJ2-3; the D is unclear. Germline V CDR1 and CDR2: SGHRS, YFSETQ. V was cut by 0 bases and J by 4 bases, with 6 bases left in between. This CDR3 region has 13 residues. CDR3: CASSLVSPDTQYF. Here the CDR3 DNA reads TGCGCCAGCAGCTTGGTTTCCCCAGATACGCAGTATTTT.

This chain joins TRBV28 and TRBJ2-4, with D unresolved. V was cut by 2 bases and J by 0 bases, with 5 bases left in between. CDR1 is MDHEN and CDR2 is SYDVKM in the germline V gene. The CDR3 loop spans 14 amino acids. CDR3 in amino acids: CASSLQVAKNIQYF. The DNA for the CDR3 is TGTGCCAGCAGTTTACAGGTAGCCAAAAACATTCAGTACTTC.

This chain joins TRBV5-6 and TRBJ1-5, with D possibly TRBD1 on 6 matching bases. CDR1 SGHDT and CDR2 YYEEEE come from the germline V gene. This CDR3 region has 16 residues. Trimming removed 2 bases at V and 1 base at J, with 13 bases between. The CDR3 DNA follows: TGTGCCAGCAGCTTCAGAGAAGGGGGAAGCAATCAGCCCCAGCATTTT. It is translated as CASSFREGGSNQPQHF.

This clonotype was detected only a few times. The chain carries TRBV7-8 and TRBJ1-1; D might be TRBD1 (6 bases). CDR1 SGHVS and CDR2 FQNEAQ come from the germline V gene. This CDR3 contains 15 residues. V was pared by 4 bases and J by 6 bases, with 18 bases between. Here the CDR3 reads CASSSTQGKNSEAFF. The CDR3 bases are TGTGCCAGCAGCTCCACACAGGGAAAAAACTCTGAAGCTTTCTTT.

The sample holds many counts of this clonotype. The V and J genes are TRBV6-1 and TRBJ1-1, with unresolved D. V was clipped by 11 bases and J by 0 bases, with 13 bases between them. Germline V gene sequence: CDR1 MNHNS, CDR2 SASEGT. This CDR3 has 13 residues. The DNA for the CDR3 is TGTGCCCCTCCGGAGGCGATGAACACTGAAGCTTTCTTT. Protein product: CAPPEAMNTEAFF.

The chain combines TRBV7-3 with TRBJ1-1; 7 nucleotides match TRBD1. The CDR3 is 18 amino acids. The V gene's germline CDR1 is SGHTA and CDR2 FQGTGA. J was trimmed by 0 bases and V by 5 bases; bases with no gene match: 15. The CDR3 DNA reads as TGTGCCAGCAGCCCAGGGCCGGGACAGTTGTTCATGAACACTGAAGCTTTCTTT. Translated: CASSPGPGQLFMNTEAFF.

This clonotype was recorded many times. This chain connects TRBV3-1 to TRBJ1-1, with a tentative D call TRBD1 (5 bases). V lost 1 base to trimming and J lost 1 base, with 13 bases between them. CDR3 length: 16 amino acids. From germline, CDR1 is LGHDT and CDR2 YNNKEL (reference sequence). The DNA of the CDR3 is TGTGCCAGCAGCCAAGTTACAGGACTCGGGAACACTGAAGCTTTCTTT. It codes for CASSQVTGLGNTEAFF. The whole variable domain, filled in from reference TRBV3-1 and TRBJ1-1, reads DTAVSQTPKYLVTQMGNDKSIKCEQNLGHDTMYWYKQDSKKFLKIMFSYNNKELIINETVPNRFSPKSPDKAHLNLHINSLELGDSAVYFCASSQVTGLGNTEAFFGQGTRLTVV.

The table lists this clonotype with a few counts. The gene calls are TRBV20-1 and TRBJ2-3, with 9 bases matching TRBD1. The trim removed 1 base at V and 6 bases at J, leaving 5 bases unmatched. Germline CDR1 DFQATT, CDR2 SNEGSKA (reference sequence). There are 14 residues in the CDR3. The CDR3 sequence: CSARAGQGTDTQYF. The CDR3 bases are TGCAGTGCTAGAGCCGGACAGGGGACTGATACGCAGTATTTT.

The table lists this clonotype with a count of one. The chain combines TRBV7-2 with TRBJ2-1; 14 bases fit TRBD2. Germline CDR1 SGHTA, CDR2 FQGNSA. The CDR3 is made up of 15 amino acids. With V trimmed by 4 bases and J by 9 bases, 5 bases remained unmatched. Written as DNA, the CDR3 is TGTGCCAGCAGCTACGGACTAGCGGGGGGTCGTGAGCAGTTCTTC. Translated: CASSYGLAGGREQFF. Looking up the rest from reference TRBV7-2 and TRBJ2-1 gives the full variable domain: GAGVSQSPSNKVTEKGKDVELRCDPISGHTALYWYRQSLGQGLEFLIYFQGNSAPDKSGLPSDRFSAERTGGSVSTLTIQRTQQEDSAVYLCASSYGLAGGREQFFGPGTRLTVL.

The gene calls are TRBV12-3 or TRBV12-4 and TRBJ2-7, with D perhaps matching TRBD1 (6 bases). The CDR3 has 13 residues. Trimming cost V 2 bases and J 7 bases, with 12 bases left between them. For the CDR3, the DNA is TGTGCCAGCAGTTTAAACAGGGTGGAAGAGCAGTACGTC. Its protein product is CASSLNRVEEQYV.

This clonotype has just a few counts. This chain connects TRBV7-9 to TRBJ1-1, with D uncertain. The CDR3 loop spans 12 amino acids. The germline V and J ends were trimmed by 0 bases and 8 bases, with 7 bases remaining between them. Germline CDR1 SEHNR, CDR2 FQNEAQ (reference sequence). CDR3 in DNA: TGTGCCAGCAGCTTAGCGGCCCTGGAAGCTTTCTTT. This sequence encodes CASSLAALEAFF.